The T cell receptor (beta chain) under discussion was sequenced for a study of T cell responses to AZD1222 COVID-19 vaccine. Study-wide findings and caveats: Regions 160-218 and 743-854 held dominance among vaccine-associated CD4 TCRs, which spanned spike. The donor cohort was predominantly white British with a female majority, and clonal diversity may have been underestimated.

Trimming removed 1 base at V and 2 bases at J, with 9 bases between. Looked up from germline, CDR1 is SGDLS and CDR2 is YYNGEE. The CDR3 has 15 amino acids. In the case of this clone: What it binds is not known.

Here immunoSEQ multiplex PCR was the method, and the copy in TCRdb shows in-frame clones only, minus some. Among around 130,000 clones listed, just over 85% were seen once. The input for sequencing was peripheral blood, taken on day 0 of AZD1222 vaccination. The TCR sequence derives from an adult in good health. The rearrangement joins TRBV9 to TRBJ2-2; a weak D match, TRBD2 (6 bases). The CDR3 is CASSVTGTNTGELFF. In DNA, the CDR3 is TGTGCCAGCAGCGTAACGGGGACTAACACCGGGGAGCTGTTTTTT.